The 12 T cell receptor beta chains in this list originate from one sample, sequenced in a study of T cell responses to AZD1222 COVID-19 vaccine. Only in-frame clones appear in the TCRdb table, and some are missing; sequencing was by immunoSEQ multiplex PCR. The sample includes about 120,000 clones, approximately 83% of them seen just once. Sequencing used peripheral blood, obtained on day 0 of AZD1222 vaccination. The receptors were sampled from an adult in good health.

The CDR3 coding sequence is TGTGCCAGCGGACAGGGGCCTAGCAATCAGCCCCAGCATTTT. As protein: CASGQGPSNQPQHF. The chain links TRBV6-5 to TRBJ1-5; TRBD1 matches at 9 bases. The V gene's germline CDR1 is MNHEY and CDR2 SVGAGI. The CDR3 spans 14 residues. After removal of 8 bases from V and 0 bases from J, the junction contained 2 bases not matched to a gene.

The chain uses TRBV12-3 or TRBV12-4 and TRBJ2-5; either TRBD1 or TRBD2 may supply D (5 bases each). Trimming stripped 2 bases from V and 5 bases from J, with 9 bases between. The CDR3 is made up of 13 amino acids. For the CDR3, the DNA is TGTGCCAGCAGTTTATTGGGGGAGGAGACCCAGTACTTC. Encoded protein: CASSLLGEETQYF.

This chain connects TRBV5-1 to TRBJ2-3; 10 nucleotides agree with TRBD2. V lost 2 bases, J lost 2 bases, and 11 bases stayed unmatched. The CDR3 length is 18 residues. Germline V gene sequence: CDR1 SGHRS, CDR2 YFSETQ. This CDR3 reads CASSLTFRTSGVTDTQYF. CDR3 DNA sequence: TGCGCCAGCAGCTTAACTTTTCGCACTAGCGGGGTCACAGATACGCAGTATTTT. The variable domain in full, with the rest retrieved from reference TRBV5-1 and TRBJ2-3, is KAGVTQTPRYLIKTRGQQVTLSCSPISGHRSVSWYQQTPGQGLQFLFEYFSETQRNKGNFPGRFSGRQFSNSRSEMNVSTLELGDSALYLCASSLTFRTSGVTDTQYFGPGTRLTVL.

The chain has TRBV6-4 and TRBJ2-1, with 12 bases fitting TRBD2. CDR1 and CDR2 (germline): MRHNA, SNTAGT. CDR3 length: 16 amino acids. The V and J ends lost 0 bases and 6 bases, in that order; junction bases with no gene match: 3. The DNA for the CDR3 is TGTGCCAGCAGTGACTCGCCTAGCGGGGGGGGCAATGAGCAGTTCTTC. It translates to CASSDSPSGGGNEQFF.

The J gene is TRBJ1-1, the V gene TRBV5-1, with TRBD1 as a possible D gene (5 bases). With 0 bases removed from V and 6 bases from J, the gap between germline ends came to 15 bases. CDR1 and CDR2 (germline): SGHRS, YFSETQ. The CDR3 is made up of 15 amino acids. The CDR3 DNA is TGCGCCAGCAGCTTGGACCCGGGGCGTATACCTGAAGCTTTCTTT. This codes for CASSLDPGRIPEAFF.

CDR3 sequence reads: CASGLSGTSRSRYEQYF. The DNA of the CDR3 is TGTGCTAGTGGTTTGTCCGGGACATCCCGCTCCCGCTACGAGCAGTACTTC. V usage is TRBV12-5 and J usage is TRBJ2-7; tentatively, D is TRBD1 (6 bases). The germline V and J ends were trimmed by 2 bases and 3 bases, with 20 bases remaining between them. The CDR3 loop spans 17 amino acids. CDR1 is LGHNT and CDR2 is FRNRAP in the germline V gene. Filled out from reference TRBV12-5 and TRBJ2-7, the complete variable domain reads DARVTQTPRHKVTEMGQEVTMRCQPILGHNTVFWYRQTMMQGLELLAYFRNRAPLDDSGMPKDRFSAEMPDATLATLKIQPSEPRDSAVYFCASGLSGTSRSRYEQYFGPGTRLTVT.

This chain joins TRBV30 and TRBJ1-2, with a tentative D call TRBD1 (5 bases). V dropped 4 bases and J dropped 6 bases, with 15 bases sitting between them. The length of the CDR3 is 13 residues. Germline lookup yields CDR1 GTSNPN and CDR2 SVGIG (reference sequence). The CDR3 loop is CAWNSWDRDGYTF. CDR3 DNA sequence: TGTGCCTGGAACAGTTGGGACCGGGATGGCTACACCTTC.

The chain recombines TRBV19 with TRBJ1-4; D may be TRBD1 (6 bases). V was shortened by 7 bases and J by 4 bases, with 13 bases between the two germline ends. There are 14 residues in the CDR3. Germline CDR1 and CDR2: LNHDA and SQIVND (reference sequence). The CDR3 bases are TGTGCCAGTATGGGGGGACAAGTTAATGAAAAACTGTTTTTT. Translation: CASMGGQVNEKLFF.

This clone was seen only once. This chain joins TRBV28 and TRBJ2-7; 7 bases match TRBD1. Germline lookup yields CDR1 MDHEN and CDR2 SYDVKM. V shed 6 bases, J shed 2 bases, and the junction held 7 bases outside the gene matches. The length of the CDR3 is 14 residues. The CDR3 reads CASSETGRTYEQYF. As DNA, the CDR3 is TGTGCCAGCAGCGAGACAGGGCGGACCTACGAGCAGTACTTC. Combining the CDR3 with reference TRBV28 and TRBJ2-7 gives the whole variable domain DVKVTQSSRYLVKRTGEKVFLECVQDMDHENMFWYRQDPGLGLRLIYFSYDVKMKEKGDIPEGYSVSREKKERFSLILESASTNQTSMYLCASSETGRTYEQYFGPGTRLTVT.

V gene TRBV7-9 combines with J gene TRBJ2-3, with a tentative D call TRBD2 (5 bases). The germline V gene encodes CDR1 SEHNR and CDR2 FQNEAQ (reference sequence). V dropped 5 bases and J dropped 4 bases, with 13 bases sitting between them. There are 14 residues in the CDR3. Here the CDR3 reads CASSQRAVPDTQYF. DNA for the CDR3: TGTGCCAGCAGCCAGAGGGCAGTCCCAGATACGCAGTATTTT.

The sample holds a few counts of this clone. V usage is TRBV10-3 and J usage is TRBJ1-2; D perhaps matches TRBD1 (5 bases). Trimming stripped 2 bases from V and 4 bases from J, with 8 bases between. The CDR3 covers 13 residues. CDR1 ENHRY and CDR2 SYGVKD come from the germline V gene. CDR3 region: CAISEQGPYGYTF. In DNA, the CDR3 is TGTGCCATCAGTGAGCAGGGCCCCTATGGCTACACCTTC.

Only one count was recorded for this clone. The V gene is TRBV6-6, the J gene TRBJ2-2, with TRBD2 matching over 8 bases. CDR1 is MNHNY, CDR2 SVGAGI, per germline (reference sequence). The trim removed 6 bases at V and 0 bases at J, leaving 18 bases unmatched. CDR3 length: 20 amino acids. CDR3 sequence: CASSPGGGQKIGPNTGELFF. In DNA form, the CDR3 reads TGTGCCAGCAGCCCCGGGGGGGGCCAGAAGATTGGACCGAACACCGGGGAGCTGTTTTTT.